This paragraph reports one T cell receptor (beta chain). The data were taken from a study of monozygotic twins with inflammatory bowel disease. TCRdb re-analyzed the 5' RACE reads; it lists each CDR3 protein once, without DNA. The ten most abundant clones cover 2.5% to 3% of a sample with more than 300,000 distinct CDR3 sequences. Germline loops: CDR1 GTSNPN, CDR2 SVGIG (reference sequence). The CDR3 loop spans 13 amino acids. The chain links TRBV30 to TRBJ2-5; the TCRdb call, TRBD1, lacks DNA for checking. The sequenced material came from blood. The receptor comes from a human donor with ulcerative colitis or Crohn's disease, or a healthy co-twin of an affected twin (not recorded which). CDR3: CAWRTRWVETQYF.